This T cell receptor (beta chain) originates from a study of control samples from healthy donors and cancer patients. In regard to this clone: The same CDR3 can be traced to other DNA sequences in this sample.

Only in-frame clones appear in the TCRdb table, and some are missing; sequencing was by immunoSEQ multiplex PCR. The table records about 150,000 clones, around 95% of them present only once. The ends lost 5 bases at V and 5 bases at J; junction bases unmatched: 2. The CDR3 spans 12 residues. Germline values: CDR1 MNHEY, CDR2 SMNVEV (reference sequence). J is TRBJ2-7 and V is TRBV27; TRBD1 matches at 8 bases. The sequencing input was blood. This TCR was sampled from a man between 35 and 55 years old in good health. In DNA form, the CDR3 reads TGTGCCAGCAGTCCACAGGGGGACGAGCAGTACTTC. It codes for CASSPQGDEQYF.